Below are 17 T cell receptor beta chains sequenced from a single sample in a study of T-cell memory formation after mild COVID-19. Each CDR3 protein gets one entry after TCRdb re-called the 5' RACE reads with MiXCR. The repertoire includes roughly 280,000 distinct CDR3 sequences, around 8% of them detected once, and approximately 23% sits in the top ten. Sample: PBMCs or a T cell subset sorted from them (not recorded which). The receptors were gathered from a man younger than 30 who had mild COVID-19 (a few samples of this study predate the infection). Cell type and time point are not known.

This clonotype has only a few counts. The junction departs from germline at one end; a sequencing error may be responsible. The V call is TRBV30, the J call TRBJ2-3; D may be TRBD2 (5 bases). Germline-derived CDR1 and CDR2 are GTSNPN and SVGIG (reference sequence). The CDR3 has 16 amino acids. This chain's CDR3 is CAWSVGWTASTDMQYF. DNA for the CDR3: TGTGCCTGGAGTGTGGGCTGGACTGCTAGCACAGATATGCAGTATTTT.

The gene calls are TRBV12-3 or TRBV12-4 and TRBJ1-5; TRBD1 matches at 7 bases. This CDR3 is built from 16 residues. V lost 5 bases to trimming and J lost 4 bases; unmatched junction nucleotides: 11. Here the CDR3 DNA reads TGTGCCAGCAGTGTCAGGGGGGTGACTGGAAATCAGCCCCAGCATTTT. Translating it yields CASSVRGVTGNQPQHF.

This chain uses TRBV5-5 with TRBJ2-5; possible D gene TRBD2, 6 bases. V shed 4 bases and J shed 3 bases, with 16 bases lying between them. Germline V CDR1 and CDR2: SGHKS, YYEKEE (reference sequence). The CDR3 loop spans 15 amino acids. The CDR3 spells CASSPVHAGKETQYF. For the CDR3, the DNA is TGTGCCAGCAGCCCAGTCCACGCGGGGAAAGAGACCCAGTACTTC.

This clonotype was observed a single time. This may stem from a read error, because a much larger clone lies one nucleotide away. CDR3 nucleotide sequence: TGCAGTGCTAGAGATAGTCGAGAGACCCAGTACTTC. Protein sequence: CSARDSRETQYF. V gene TRBV20-1 combines with J gene TRBJ2-5; D call uncertain. This CDR3 has 12 amino acids. With 0 bases removed from V and 4 bases from J, the gap between germline ends came to 6 bases. CDR1 and CDR2 from the germline V gene are DFQATT and SNEGSKA (reference sequence).

This clonotype was recorded many times. This rearrangement joins TRBV5-6 to TRBJ2-1; TRBD1 agrees at 10 bases. CDR3 length: 15 residues. In germline, CDR1 is SGHDT, CDR2 YYEEEE. V shed 4 bases and J 7 bases; nucleotides not matched to a gene: 8. CDR3 sequence reads: CASSLGQGLFNEQFF. CDR3 nucleotides: TGTGCCAGCAGCCTGGGACAGGGGTTGTTTAATGAGCAGTTCTTC.

In its sample, this clonotype was seen many times. The chain links TRBV7-8 to TRBJ2-7, with D perhaps TRBD2 (5 bases). The CDR3 consists of 12 residues. The V and J ends lost 5 bases and 4 bases respectively, with 9 bases between them. The germline V gene encodes CDR1 SGHVS and CDR2 FQNEAQ. The CDR3 DNA reads as TGTGCCAGCAGCCCAGAGGGTTACGAGCAGTACTTC. It specifies CASSPEGYEQYF.

The V and J genes are TRBV4-1 and TRBJ1-6, with D perhaps matching TRBD1 (6 bases). The CDR3 sequence is 15 residues long. Trimming removed 1 base at V and 7 bases at J, with 11 bases between. CDR1 and CDR2 (germline): MGHRA, YSYEKL. The CDR3 is CASSQVWDMNSPLHF. CDR3 sequence (DNA): TGCGCCAGCAGCCAAGTGTGGGACATGAATTCACCCCTCCACTTT.

The genes are TRBV9 and TRBJ2-4; D is unclear. Trimming took off 4 bases at V and 7 bases at J, with 18 bases between the two ends. This CDR3 comprises 15 residues. CDR1 is SGDLS, CDR2 YYNGEE, per germline. CDR3: CASSSGRNDANIQYF. In DNA, the CDR3 is TGTGCCAGCAGCTCCGGGCGGAACGACGCCAACATTCAGTACTTC.

At least ten counts were recorded for this clonotype. The CDR3 DNA reads as TGTGCCACCCGAAGGAGCGGGGCAGATACGCAGTATTTT. Translated, it gives CATRRSGADTQYF. V gene TRBV28 combines with J gene TRBJ2-3, with 7 bases aligning to TRBD2. CDR1 is MDHEN, CDR2 SYDVKM, per germline. The CDR3 runs to 13 residues. V lost 10 bases and J lost 4; bases outside the gene matches: 8.

This clonotype was counted between two and nine times. The chain uses TRBV9 and TRBJ2-1; D unresolved. Germline lookup yields CDR1 SGDLS and CDR2 YYNGEE. The CDR3 runs 15 residues. Trimming took off 0 bases at V and 0 bases at J, with 7 bases between the two ends. The CDR3 region has the DNA TGTGCCAGCAGCGTAGAAGCGCACTCCTACAATGAGCAGTTCTTC. As protein: CASSVEAHSYNEQFF.

This clonotype showed up many times. The chain links TRBV5-1 to TRBJ2-5, with D tentatively TRBD2 (5 bases). CDR1 is SGHRS and CDR2 is YFSETQ in the germline V gene. The CDR3 is 13 amino acids. Trimming removed 4 bases at V and 0 bases at J, with 7 bases between. CDR3 sequence reads: CASSPGNQETQYF. CDR3 DNA sequence: TGCGCCAGCAGCCCCGGGAACCAAGAGACCCAGTACTTC.

The chain has TRBV5-1 and TRBJ2-1, with D tentatively TRBD2 (5 bases). Trimming stripped 1 base from V and 2 bases from J, with 13 bases between. CDR1 is SGHRS and CDR2 is YFSETQ in the germline V gene. This CDR3 has 16 residues. CDR3 bases: TGCGCCAGCAGCTTGAGCGGCGATCGCACCTACAATGAGCAGTTCTTC. Translation: CASSLSGDRTYNEQFF.

This clonotype was picked up a small number of times. This rearrangement joins TRBV11-2 to TRBJ2-1; D may be TRBD2 (6 bases). Germline V CDR1 and CDR2: SGHAT, FQNNGV. This CDR3 spans 14 amino acids. V lost 5 bases, J lost 5 bases, and 13 bases lay in between. Written as DNA, the CDR3 is TGTGCCAGCAGCGCAAGGCCTAGCGACAATGAGCAGTTCTTC. It specifies CASSARPSDNEQFF.

The genes are TRBV9 and TRBJ1-6; tentatively, D is TRBD1 (5 bases). This CDR3 is 14 amino acids long. Trimming stripped 7 bases from V and 8 bases from J, with 16 bases between. The V gene's germline CDR1 is SGDLS and CDR2 YYNGEE. The CDR3 DNA is TGTGCCAGCGGACGGGGGGGTACAGATTCACCCCTCCACTTT. This encodes CASGRGGTDSPLHF.

The chain employs TRBV20-1 and TRBJ2-1, with 12 bases that match TRBD2. J lost 3 bases, V lost 6 bases, and 12 bases had no gene match. Germline lookup yields CDR1 DFQATT and CDR2 SNEGSKA (reference sequence). The CDR3 has 17 amino acids. DNA of the CDR3: TGCAGTGCGGTGGTCGGCCTAGCGGGGGGGAACTACAATGAGCAGTTCTTC. The encoded protein is CSAVVGLAGGNYNEQFF.

V is TRBV6-5 and J is TRBJ2-7; D might be TRBD2 (5 bases). The V and J ends lost 6 bases and 2 bases respectively, with 14 bases between them. The CDR3 spans 14 residues. Germline CDR1 MNHEY, CDR2 SVGAGI. CDR3: CASRSDLGTYEQYF. CDR3 coding DNA: TGTGCCAGCAGGTCGGACTTAGGGACCTACGAGCAGTACTTC.

The J gene is TRBJ1-5, the V gene TRBV4-2, with 8 bases aligning to TRBD1. This CDR3 has 17 residues. Germline V CDR1 and CDR2: LGHNA, YNFKEQ. After removal of 4 bases from V and 6 bases from J, the junction contained 14 bases not matched to a gene. CDR3 nucleotides: TGTGCCAGCAGCCCAGCGGGGGAAACAGGGGGGGTTCAGCCCCAGCATTTT. Amino acids: CASSPAGETGGVQPQHF.